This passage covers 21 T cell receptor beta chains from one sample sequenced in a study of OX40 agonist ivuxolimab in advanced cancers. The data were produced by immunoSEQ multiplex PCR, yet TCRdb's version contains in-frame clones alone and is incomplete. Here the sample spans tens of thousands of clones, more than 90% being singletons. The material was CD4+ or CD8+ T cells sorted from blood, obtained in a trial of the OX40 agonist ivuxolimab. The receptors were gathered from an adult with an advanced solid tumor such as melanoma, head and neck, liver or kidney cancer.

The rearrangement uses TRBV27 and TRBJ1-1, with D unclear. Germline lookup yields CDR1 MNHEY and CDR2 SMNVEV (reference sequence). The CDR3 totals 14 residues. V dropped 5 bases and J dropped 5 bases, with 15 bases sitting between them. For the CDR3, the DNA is TGTGCCAGCAGTATTTACCCGGTTGGAACTGAAGCTTTCTTT. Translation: CASSIYPVGTEAFF.

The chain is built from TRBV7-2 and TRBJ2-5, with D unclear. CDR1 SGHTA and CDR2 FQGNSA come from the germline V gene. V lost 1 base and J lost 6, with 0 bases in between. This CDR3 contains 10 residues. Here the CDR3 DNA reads TGTGCCAGCAGCTTAGAGACCCAGTACTTC. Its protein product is CASSLETQYF.

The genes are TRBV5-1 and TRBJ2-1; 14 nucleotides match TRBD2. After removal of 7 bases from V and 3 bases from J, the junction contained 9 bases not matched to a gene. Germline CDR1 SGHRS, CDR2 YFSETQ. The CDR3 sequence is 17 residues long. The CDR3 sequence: CASGALGTSGGYNEQFF. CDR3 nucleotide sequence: TGCGCCAGCGGGGCTCTTGGGACTAGCGGGGGCTACAATGAGCAGTTCTTC.

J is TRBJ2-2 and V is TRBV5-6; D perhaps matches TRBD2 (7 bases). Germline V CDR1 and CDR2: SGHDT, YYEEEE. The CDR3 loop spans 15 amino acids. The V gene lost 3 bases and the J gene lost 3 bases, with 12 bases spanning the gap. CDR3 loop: CASSWAGAYTGELFF. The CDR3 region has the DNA TGTGCCAGCAGCTGGGCGGGGGCTTACACCGGGGAGCTGTTTTTT.

The CDR3 here is CASSSWAGRPYNEQFF. The CDR3 coding sequence is TGTGCCAGCAGCTCCTGGGCAGGGCGTCCCTACAATGAGCAGTTCTTC. This chain connects TRBV7-2 to TRBJ2-1, with D possibly TRBD1 on 5 matching bases. This CDR3 spans 16 amino acids. V lost 4 bases and J lost 2, with 15 bases in between. The germline V gene encodes CDR1 SGHTA and CDR2 FQGNSA.

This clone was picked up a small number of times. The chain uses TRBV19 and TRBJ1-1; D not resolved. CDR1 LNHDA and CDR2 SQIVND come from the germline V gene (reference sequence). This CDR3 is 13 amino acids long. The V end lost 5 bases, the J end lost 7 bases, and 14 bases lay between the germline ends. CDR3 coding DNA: TGTGCCAGTAGTGAAAACACGGCCCGTGAAGCTTTCTTT. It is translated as CASSENTAREAFF.

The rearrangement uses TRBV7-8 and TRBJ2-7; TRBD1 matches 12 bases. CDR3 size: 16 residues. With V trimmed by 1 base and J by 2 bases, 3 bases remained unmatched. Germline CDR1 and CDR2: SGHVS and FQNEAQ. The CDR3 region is CASSLEGTGGAYEQYF. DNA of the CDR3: TGTGCCAGCAGCTTAGAAGGGACAGGGGGCGCCTACGAGCAGTACTTC. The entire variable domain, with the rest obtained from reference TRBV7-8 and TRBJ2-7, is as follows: GAGVSQSPRYKVAKRGQDVALRCDPISGHVSLFWYQQALGQGPEFLTYFQNEAQLDKSGLPSDRFFAERPEGSVSTLKIQRTQQEDSAVYLCASSLEGTGGAYEQYFGPGTRLTVT.

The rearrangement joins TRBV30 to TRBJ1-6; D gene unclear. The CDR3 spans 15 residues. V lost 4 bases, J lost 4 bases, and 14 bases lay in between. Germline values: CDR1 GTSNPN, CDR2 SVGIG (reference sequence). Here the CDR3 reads CAWTGAGPYNSPLHF. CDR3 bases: TGTGCCTGGACGGGAGCAGGACCTTATAATTCACCCCTCCACTTT.

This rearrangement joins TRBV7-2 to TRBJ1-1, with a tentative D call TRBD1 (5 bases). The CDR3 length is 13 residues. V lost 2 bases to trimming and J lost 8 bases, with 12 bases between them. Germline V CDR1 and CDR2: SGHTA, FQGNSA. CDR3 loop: CASSLRTPPEAFF. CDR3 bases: TGTGCCAGCAGCTTAAGGACACCCCCCGAAGCTTTCTTT.

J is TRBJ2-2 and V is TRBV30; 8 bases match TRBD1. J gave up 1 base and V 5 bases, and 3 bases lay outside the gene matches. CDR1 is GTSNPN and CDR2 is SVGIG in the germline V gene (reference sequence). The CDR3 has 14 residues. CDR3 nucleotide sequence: TGTGCCTGGGCCGGGACAGGGAACACCGGGGAGCTGTTTTTT. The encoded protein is CAWAGTGNTGELFF.

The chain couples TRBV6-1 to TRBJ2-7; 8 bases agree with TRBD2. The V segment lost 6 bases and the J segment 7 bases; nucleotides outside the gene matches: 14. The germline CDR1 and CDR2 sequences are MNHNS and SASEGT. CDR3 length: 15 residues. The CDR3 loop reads CASSDKRAGVGEQYF. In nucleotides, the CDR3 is TGTGCCAGCAGCGACAAACGAGCGGGAGTGGGGGAGCAGTACTTC.

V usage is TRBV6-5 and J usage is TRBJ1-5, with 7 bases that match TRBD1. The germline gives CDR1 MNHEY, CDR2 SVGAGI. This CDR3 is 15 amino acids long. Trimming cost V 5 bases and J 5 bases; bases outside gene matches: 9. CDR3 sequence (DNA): TGTGCCAGCAGTCCCTTGGGAGGGGGCGATCAGCCCCAGCATTTT. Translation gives CASSPLGGGDQPQHF.

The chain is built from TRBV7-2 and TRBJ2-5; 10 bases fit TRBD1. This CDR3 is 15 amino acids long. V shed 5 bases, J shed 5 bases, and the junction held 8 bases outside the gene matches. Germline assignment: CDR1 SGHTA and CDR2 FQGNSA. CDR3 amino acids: CASSPRDRGFETQYF. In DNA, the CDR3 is TGTGCCAGCAGCCCCCGGGACAGGGGTTTCGAGACCCAGTACTTC.

The CDR3 spells CASRFRASQPQHF. For the CDR3, the DNA is TGTGCCAGTAGATTCAGGGCCAGTCAGCCCCAGCATTTT. V gene TRBV19 combines with J gene TRBJ1-5, with D possibly being TRBD1 (5 bases). Germline V gives CDR1 LNHDA, CDR2 SQIVND (reference sequence). Trimming removed 6 bases from V and 6 bases from J, with 12 bases in between. The CDR3 is 13 amino acids.

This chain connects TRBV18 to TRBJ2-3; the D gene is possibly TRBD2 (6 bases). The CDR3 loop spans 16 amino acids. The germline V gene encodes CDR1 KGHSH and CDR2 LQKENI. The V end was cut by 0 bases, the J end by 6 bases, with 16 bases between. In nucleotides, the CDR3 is TGTGCCAGCTCACCACCAACGGGGGAGTCGTTGGATACGCAGTATTTT. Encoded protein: CASSPPTGESLDTQYF.

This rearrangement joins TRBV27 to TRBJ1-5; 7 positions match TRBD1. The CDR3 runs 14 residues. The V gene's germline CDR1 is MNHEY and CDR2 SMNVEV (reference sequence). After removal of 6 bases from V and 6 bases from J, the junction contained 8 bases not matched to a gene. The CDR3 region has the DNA TGTGCCAGCAGGCCAGACAGGGACGTTCAGCCCCAGCATTTT. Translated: CASRPDRDVQPQHF.

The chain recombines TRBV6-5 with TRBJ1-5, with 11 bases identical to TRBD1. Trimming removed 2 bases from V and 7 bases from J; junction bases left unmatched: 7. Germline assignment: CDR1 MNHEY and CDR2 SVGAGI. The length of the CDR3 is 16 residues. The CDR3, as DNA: TGTGCCAGCAGTTACGACGGGACAGGGGGGGGGCAGCCCCAGCATTTT. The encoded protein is CASSYDGTGGGQPQHF.

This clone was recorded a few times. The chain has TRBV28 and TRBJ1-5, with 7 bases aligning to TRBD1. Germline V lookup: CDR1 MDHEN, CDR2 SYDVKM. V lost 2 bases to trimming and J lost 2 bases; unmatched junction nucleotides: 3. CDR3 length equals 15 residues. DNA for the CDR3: TGTGCCAGCAGTTTAGCAGGGGGGGGCAATCAGCCCCAGCATTTT. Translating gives CASSLAGGGNQPQHF.

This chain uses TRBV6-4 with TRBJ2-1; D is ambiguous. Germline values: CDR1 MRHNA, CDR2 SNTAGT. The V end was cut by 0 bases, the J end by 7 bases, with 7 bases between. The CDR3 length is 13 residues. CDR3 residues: CASSDSGINEQFF. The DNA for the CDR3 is TGTGCCAGCAGTGACTCAGGGATTAATGAGCAGTTCTTC.

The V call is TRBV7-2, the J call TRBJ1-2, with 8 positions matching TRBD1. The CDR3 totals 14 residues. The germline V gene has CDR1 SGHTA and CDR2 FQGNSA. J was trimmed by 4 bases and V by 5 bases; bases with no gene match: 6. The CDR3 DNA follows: TGTGCCAGCAGCCCCGGGACAGGAGGCTATGGCTACACCTTC. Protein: CASSPGTGGYGYTF.

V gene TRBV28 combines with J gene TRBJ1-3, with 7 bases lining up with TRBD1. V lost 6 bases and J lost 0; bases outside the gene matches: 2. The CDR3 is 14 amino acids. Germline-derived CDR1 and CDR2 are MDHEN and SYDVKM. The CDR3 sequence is CASSPGGSGNTIYF. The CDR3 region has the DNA TGTGCCAGCAGCCCAGGGGGCTCTGGAAACACCATATATTTT.